The 15 T cell receptor beta chains given below trace back to one sample, sequenced in a study of T cells in tuberculosis (dated by TCRdb to 2017 to 2018). The method behind the library was the immunoSEQ multiplex PCR assay. TCRdb limited this immuneACCESS table to in-frame rearrangements with V and J called. A share of clones is missing; checked studies link under half to unresolved V genes, and the rest is unexplained. A total of 20,000 to 30,000 clones appear in this sample, 95% to 96% of them only once. Together, the top ten hold less than 10% of the sample. The material sequenced was PBMCs. Receptors were obtained from a donor aged 10-35 years with latent tuberculosis or without tuberculosis infection.

V is TRBV6-5 and J is TRBJ2-3, with 8 bases identical to TRBD2. There are 15 residues in the CDR3. The V segment lost 8 bases and the J segment 2 bases; nucleotides outside the gene matches: 9. Germline V CDR1 and CDR2: MNHEY, SVGAGI. CDR3 DNA sequence: TGTGCCAGCGGGCCGGCGGGGGGCCTCACAGATACGCAGTATTTT. It specifies CASGPAGGLTDTQYF.

This chain joins TRBV10-3 and TRBJ2-7; 10 nucleotides align to TRBD1. The CDR3 is 15 amino acids. V was clipped by 4 bases and J by 4 bases; unmatched bases: 7. Germline values: CDR1 ENHRY, CDR2 SYGVKD. The CDR3 region is CAISVGQGEIYEQYF. The CDR3 DNA sequence: TGTGCCATCAGTGTCGGACAGGGGGAGATTTACGAGCAGTACTTC.

The chain combines TRBV10-3 with TRBJ1-2, with D tentatively TRBD1 (6 bases). CDR1 ENHRY and CDR2 SYGVKD come from the germline V gene. The CDR3 totals 13 residues. V lost 11 bases to trimming and J lost 4 bases, with 17 bases between them. CDR3 region: CAAGEGGPYGYTF. The CDR3 DNA reads as TGTGCCGCCGGGGAGGGGGGGCCCTATGGCTACACCTTC.

The chain combines TRBV19 with TRBJ1-2; D possibly corresponds to TRBD1 (6 bases). Germline V gene sequence: CDR1 LNHDA, CDR2 SQIVND (reference sequence). This CDR3 has 13 amino acids. V shed 6 bases and J shed 2 bases, with 10 bases lying between them. Here the CDR3 reads CASSKTGNYGYTF. The CDR3 DNA is TGTGCCAGTAGCAAGACAGGAAACTATGGCTACACCTTC.

The chain recombines TRBV18 with TRBJ2-2; D gene uncertain. Germline V gene sequence: CDR1 KGHSH, CDR2 LQKENI. CDR3 size: 14 residues. V dropped 3 bases and J dropped 7 bases, with 12 bases sitting between them. CDR3 nucleotides: TGTGCCAGCTCACCGCGGCGCGTGTACGGGGAGCTGTTTTTT. Translation gives CASSPRRVYGELFF. The full variable domain, its missing parts supplied by reference TRBV18 and TRBJ2-2, is NAGVMQNPRHLVRRRGQEARLRCSPMKGHSHVYWYRQLPEEGLKFMVYLQKENIIDESGMPKERFSAEFPKEGPSILRIQQVVRGDSAAYFCASSPRRVYGELFFGEGSRLTVL.

J is TRBJ1-5 and V is TRBV7-9; tentative D call: TRBD1 (6 bases). Trimming shortened V by 1 base and J by 4 bases, and 8 bases separated the two germline ends. Germline V gene data show CDR1 as SEHNR and CDR2 as FQNEAQ (reference sequence). The CDR3 runs to 14 residues. CDR3: CASSLDRVNQPQHF. CDR3 DNA: TGTGCCAGCAGCTTAGACAGGGTAAATCAGCCCCAGCATTTT.

The CDR3 is CASNLRGGNTEAFF. CDR3 nucleotide sequence: TGTGCCAGTAACCTACGGGGAGGGAACACTGAAGCTTTCTTT. The rearrangement joins TRBV19 to TRBJ1-1; D remains unclear. The CDR3 is made up of 14 amino acids. Deletions cut 7 bases from V and 1 base from J, with 13 bases between. From germline, CDR1 is LNHDA and CDR2 SQIVND (reference sequence).

CDR3 sequence reads: CASEGDLVYGYTF. The CDR3, as DNA: TGTGCCAGCGAGGGAGATTTGGTCTATGGCTACACCTTC. The gene calls are TRBV7-9 and TRBJ1-2, with D uncertain. Germline-derived CDR1 and CDR2 are SEHNR and FQNEAQ (reference sequence). The V gene lost 8 bases and the J gene lost 4 bases, with 14 bases spanning the gap. The length of the CDR3 is 13 residues.

For the CDR3, the DNA is TGCGCCAGCAGGGGGGGGCACGGTAACTATGGCTACACCTTC. It translates to CASRGGHGNYGYTF. The rearrangement links TRBV4-1 to TRBJ1-2; a weak D match, TRBD1 (6 bases). There are 14 residues in the CDR3. Germline CDR1 MGHRA, CDR2 YSYEKL. The V and J ends lost 6 bases and 1 base respectively, with 12 bases between them.

The genes are TRBV7-3 and TRBJ1-5; a weak D match, TRBD1 (6 bases). The V gene's germline CDR1 is SGHTA and CDR2 FQGTGA. This CDR3 spans 19 amino acids. The V end was cut by 1 base, the J end by 0 bases, with 19 bases between. The CDR3 sequence: CASSLKRGTTTYSNQPQHF. Written as DNA, the CDR3 is TGTGCCAGCAGCTTAAAGCGGGGGACAACCACCTATAGCAATCAGCCCCAGCATTTT.

The chain carries TRBV5-6 and TRBJ1-6; 9 nucleotides align to TRBD1. Germline CDR1 is SGHDT and CDR2 is YYEEEE. Trimming cost V 4 bases and J 8 bases; bases outside gene matches: 4. The CDR3 extends over 14 amino acids. The CDR3 coding sequence is TGTGCCAGCAGCCCAGGGACAGGGTATTCACCCCTCCACTTT. Translated, it gives CASSPGTGYSPLHF.

This chain links TRBV6-5 with TRBJ2-6, with D tentatively TRBD1 (5 bases). CDR3 length equals 14 residues. The germline CDR1 and CDR2 sequences are MNHEY and SVGAGI. V was trimmed by 4 bases and J by 8 bases, leaving 12 bases between them. The CDR3 spells CASSSPRVPNVLTF. The CDR3 DNA sequence: TGTGCCAGCAGTTCTCCCAGGGTGCCCAACGTCCTGACTTTC.

The rearrangement joins TRBV6-5 to TRBJ2-3; 9 bases match TRBD1. The CDR3 loop spans 16 amino acids. CDR1 is MNHEY and CDR2 is SVGAGI in the germline V gene. With V trimmed by 4 bases and J by 1 base, 6 bases remained unmatched. The CDR3 protein is CASSFTGGIGTDTQYF. The DNA for the CDR3 is TGTGCCAGCAGTTTCACAGGGGGCATCGGCACAGATACGCAGTATTTT.

The chain has TRBV6-1 and TRBJ2-1; D remains unclear. V shed 3 bases and J shed 16 bases, with 7 bases lying between them. The germline V gene has CDR1 MNHNS and CDR2 SASEGT. The CDR3 sequence is 9 residues long. The CDR3, as DNA: TGTGCCAGCAGTGAGTCTGGCTTCTTC. This gives the protein CASSESGFF.

The V and J genes are TRBV6-1 and TRBJ1-2, with a weak D call TRBD1 (5 bases). V gave up 6 bases and J gave up 7 bases, with 15 bases separating them. This CDR3 region has 13 residues. The germline V gene has CDR1 MNHNS and CDR2 SASEGT. The CDR3 sequence: CASSLSGQSGYTF. CDR3 in DNA: TGTGCCAGCAGCCTCTCAGGGCAGAGTGGCTACACCTTC.